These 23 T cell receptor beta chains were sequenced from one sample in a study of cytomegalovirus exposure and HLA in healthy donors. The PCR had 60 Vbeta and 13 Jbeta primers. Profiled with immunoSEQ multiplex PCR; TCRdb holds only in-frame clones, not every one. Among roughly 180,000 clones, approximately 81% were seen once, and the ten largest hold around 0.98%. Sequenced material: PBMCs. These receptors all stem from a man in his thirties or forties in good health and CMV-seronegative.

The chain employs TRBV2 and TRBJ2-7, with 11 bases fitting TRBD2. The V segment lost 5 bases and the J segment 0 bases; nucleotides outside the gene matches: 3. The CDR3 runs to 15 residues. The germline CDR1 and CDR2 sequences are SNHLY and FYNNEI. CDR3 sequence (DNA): TGTGCCAGCAGTAGTAGCGGGGGGGCCTCCTACGAGCAGTACTTC. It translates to CASSSSGGASYEQYF.

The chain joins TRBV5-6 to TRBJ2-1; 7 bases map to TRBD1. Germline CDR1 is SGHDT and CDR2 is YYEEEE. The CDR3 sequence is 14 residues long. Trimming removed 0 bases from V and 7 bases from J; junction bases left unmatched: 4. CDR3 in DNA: TGTGCCAGCAGCTTGGGAGGGGGCACGAATGAGCAGTTCTTC. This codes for CASSLGGGTNEQFF.

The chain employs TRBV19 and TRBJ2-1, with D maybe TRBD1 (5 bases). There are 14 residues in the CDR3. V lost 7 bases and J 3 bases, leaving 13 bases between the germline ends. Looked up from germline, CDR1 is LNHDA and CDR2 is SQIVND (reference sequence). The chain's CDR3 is CASTTDSHYNEQFF. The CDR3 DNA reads TGTGCCAGTACTACAGACAGTCACTACAATGAGCAGTTCTTC. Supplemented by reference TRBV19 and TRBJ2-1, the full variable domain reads DGGITQSPKYLFRKEGQNVTLSCEQNLNHDAMYWYRQDPGQGLRLIYYSQIVNDFQKGDIAEGYSVSREKKESFPLTVTSAQKNPTAFYLCASTTDSHYNEQFFGPGTRLTVL.

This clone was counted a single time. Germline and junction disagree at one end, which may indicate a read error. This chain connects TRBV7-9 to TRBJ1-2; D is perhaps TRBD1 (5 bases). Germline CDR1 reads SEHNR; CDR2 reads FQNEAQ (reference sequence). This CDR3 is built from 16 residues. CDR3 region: CSSSLAGSGPNYGYTF. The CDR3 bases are TGTTCCAGCAGCTTAGCGGGATCAGGGCCGAACTATGGCTACACCTTC.

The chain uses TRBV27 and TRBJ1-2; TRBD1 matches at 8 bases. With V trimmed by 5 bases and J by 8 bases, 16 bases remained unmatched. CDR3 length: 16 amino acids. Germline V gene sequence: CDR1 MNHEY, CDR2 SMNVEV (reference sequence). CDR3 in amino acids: CASSALDRVNFKGYTF. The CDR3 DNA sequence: TGTGCCAGCAGTGCACTGGACAGGGTAAACTTCAAAGGCTACACCTTC.

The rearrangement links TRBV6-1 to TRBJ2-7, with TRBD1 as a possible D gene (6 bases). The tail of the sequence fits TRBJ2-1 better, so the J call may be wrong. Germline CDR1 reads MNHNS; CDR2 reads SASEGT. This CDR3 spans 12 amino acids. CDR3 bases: TGTGCCAGTACTGGGGGCTCCTACGAGCAGTTCTTC. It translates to CASTGGSYEQFF.

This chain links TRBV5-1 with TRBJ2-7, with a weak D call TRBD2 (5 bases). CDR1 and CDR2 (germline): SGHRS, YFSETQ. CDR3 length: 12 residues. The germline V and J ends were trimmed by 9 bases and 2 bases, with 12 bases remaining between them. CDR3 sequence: CATRGNTYEQYF. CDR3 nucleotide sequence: TGCGCCACCCGGGGAAATACCTACGAGCAGTACTTC.

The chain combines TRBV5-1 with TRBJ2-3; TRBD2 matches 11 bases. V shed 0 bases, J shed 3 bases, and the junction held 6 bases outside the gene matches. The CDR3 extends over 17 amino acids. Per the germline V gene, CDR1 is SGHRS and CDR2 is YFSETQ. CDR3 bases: TGCGCCAGCAGCTTGGGGATTAGCGGGGGGGCGACAGATACGCAGTATTTT. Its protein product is CASSLGISGGATDTQYF.

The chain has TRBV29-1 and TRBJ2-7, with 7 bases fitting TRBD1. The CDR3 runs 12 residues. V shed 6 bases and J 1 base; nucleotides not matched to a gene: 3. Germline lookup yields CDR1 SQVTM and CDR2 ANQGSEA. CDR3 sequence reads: CSVVGQSYEQYF. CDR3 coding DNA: TGCAGCGTGGTGGGACAGTCCTACGAGCAGTACTTC.

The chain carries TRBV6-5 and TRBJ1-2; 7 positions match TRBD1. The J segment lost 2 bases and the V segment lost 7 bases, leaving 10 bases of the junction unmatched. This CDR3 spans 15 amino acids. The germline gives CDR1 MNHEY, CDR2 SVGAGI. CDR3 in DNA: TGTGCCAGCAACCCATTGGGGACAGAGAACTATGGCTACACCTTC. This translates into CASNPLGTENYGYTF.

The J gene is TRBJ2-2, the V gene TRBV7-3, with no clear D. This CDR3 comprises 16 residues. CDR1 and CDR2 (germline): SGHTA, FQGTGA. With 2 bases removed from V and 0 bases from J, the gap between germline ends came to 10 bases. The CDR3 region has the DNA TGTGCCAGCAGCTTAGGGCTTCTATCGAACACCGGGGAGCTGTTTTTT. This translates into CASSLGLLSNTGELFF.

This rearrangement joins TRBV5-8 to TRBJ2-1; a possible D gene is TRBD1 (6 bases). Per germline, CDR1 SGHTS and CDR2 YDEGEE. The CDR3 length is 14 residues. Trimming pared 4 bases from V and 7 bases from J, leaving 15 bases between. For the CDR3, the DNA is TGTGCCAGCAGCGATCAGGGCAGGGGAAATGAGCAGTTCTTC. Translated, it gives CASSDQGRGNEQFF.

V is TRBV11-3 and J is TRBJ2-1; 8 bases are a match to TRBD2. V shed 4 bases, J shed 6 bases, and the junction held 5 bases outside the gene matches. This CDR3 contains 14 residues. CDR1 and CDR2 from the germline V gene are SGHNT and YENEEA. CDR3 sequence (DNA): TGTGCCAGCAGCTCGGGGGGGTCGGGCAATGAGCAGTTCTTC. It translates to CASSSGGSGNEQFF.

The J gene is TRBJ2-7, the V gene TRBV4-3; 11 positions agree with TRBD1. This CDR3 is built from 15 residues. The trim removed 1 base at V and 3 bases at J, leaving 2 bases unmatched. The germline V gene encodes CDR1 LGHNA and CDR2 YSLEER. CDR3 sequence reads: CASSQGGTGGYEQYF. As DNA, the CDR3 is TGCGCCAGCAGCCAAGGTGGGACAGGGGGCTACGAGCAGTACTTC.

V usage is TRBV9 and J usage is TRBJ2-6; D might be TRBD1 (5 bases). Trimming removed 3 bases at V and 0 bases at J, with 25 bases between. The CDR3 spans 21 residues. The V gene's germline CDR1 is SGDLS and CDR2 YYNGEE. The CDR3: CASSAHSSRAGMLSGANVLTF. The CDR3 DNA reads TGTGCCAGCAGCGCTCACTCATCCAGGGCAGGGATGCTCTCTGGGGCCAACGTCCTGACTTTC.

The CDR3 sequence is CASSEAGGTDTQYF. DNA of the CDR3: TGTGCCAGCAGTGAAGCGGGGGGAACAGATACGCAGTATTTT. The chain links TRBV2 to TRBJ2-3, with D possibly being TRBD2 (6 bases). CDR1 and CDR2 (germline): SNHLY, FYNNEI. The CDR3 length is 14 residues. V was clipped by 0 bases and J by 3 bases, with 7 bases between them.

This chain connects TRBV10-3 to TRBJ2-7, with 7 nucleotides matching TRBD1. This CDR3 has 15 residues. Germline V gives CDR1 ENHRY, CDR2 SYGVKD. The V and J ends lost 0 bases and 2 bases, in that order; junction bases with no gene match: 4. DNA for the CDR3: TGTGCCATCAGTGAGTCGGGACAGCCCACCTACGAGCAGTACTTC. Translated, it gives CAISESGQPTYEQYF.

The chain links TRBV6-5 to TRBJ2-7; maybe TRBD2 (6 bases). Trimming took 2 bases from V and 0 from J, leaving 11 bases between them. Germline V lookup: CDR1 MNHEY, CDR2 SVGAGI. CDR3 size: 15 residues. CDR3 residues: CASSYVAGYSYEQYF. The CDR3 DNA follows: TGTGCCAGCAGTTACGTGGCGGGATACTCCTACGAGCAGTACTTC.

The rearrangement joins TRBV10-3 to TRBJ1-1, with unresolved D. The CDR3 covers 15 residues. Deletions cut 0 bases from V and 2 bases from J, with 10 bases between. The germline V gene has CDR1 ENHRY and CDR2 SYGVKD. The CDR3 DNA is TGTGCCATCAGTGAGTCGGGCAGAAAAAACACTGAAGCTTTCTTT. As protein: CAISESGRKNTEAFF.

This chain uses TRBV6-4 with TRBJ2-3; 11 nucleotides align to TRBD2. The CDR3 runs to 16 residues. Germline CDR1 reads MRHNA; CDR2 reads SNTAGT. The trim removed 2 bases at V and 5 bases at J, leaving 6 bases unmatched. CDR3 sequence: CASSDLAGGQRDTQYF. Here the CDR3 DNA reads TGTGCCAGCAGTGACCTAGCGGGGGGACAAAGAGATACGCAGTATTTT.

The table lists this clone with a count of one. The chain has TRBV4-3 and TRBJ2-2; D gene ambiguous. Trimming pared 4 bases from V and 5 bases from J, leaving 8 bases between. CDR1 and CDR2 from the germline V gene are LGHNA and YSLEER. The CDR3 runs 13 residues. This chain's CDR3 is CASSRAVTGELFF. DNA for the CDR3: TGCGCCAGCAGCCGGGCAGTAACCGGGGAGCTGTTTTTT.

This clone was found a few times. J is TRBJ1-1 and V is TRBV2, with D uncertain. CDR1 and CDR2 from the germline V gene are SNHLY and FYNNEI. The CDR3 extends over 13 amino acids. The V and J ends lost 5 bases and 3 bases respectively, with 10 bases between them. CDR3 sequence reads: CASSSDFDTEAFF. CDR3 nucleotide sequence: TGTGCCAGCAGTAGTGACTTTGACACTGAAGCTTTCTTT.

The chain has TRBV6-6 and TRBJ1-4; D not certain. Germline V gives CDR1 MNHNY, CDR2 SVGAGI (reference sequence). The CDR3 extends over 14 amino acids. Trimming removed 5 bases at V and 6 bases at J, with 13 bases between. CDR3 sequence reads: CASSRGLVDEKLFF. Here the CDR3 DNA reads TGTGCCAGCAGTCGGGGTTTAGTAGATGAAAAACTGTTTTTT.